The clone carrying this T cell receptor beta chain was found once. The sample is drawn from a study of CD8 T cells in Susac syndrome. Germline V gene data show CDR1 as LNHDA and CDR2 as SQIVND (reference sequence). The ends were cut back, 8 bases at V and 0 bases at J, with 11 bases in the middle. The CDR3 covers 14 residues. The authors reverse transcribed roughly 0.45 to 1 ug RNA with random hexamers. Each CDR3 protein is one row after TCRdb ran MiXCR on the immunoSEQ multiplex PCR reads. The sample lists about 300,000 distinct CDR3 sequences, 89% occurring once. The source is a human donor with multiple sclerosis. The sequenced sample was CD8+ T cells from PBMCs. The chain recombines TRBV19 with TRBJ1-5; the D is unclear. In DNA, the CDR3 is TGTGCCAGTTTACCCGGCCGTAGCAATCAGCCCCAGCATTTT. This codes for CASLPGRSNQPQHF.